Listed below are T cell receptor beta chains from one sample, sequenced in a study of shared clonotypes between healthy human individuals. The protocol was immunoSEQ multiplex PCR, while the TCRdb copy is restricted to in-frame clones and leaves out a portion. The sample lists approximately 500,000 clones, 90% to 97% seen once, with approximately 0.062% in the top ten. Sequenced: naive CD4+ T cells sorted from blood. The receptors shown here come from a woman aged 25 to 39 in good health. CDR3s include the opening cysteine and the closing phenylalanine or tryptophan. D genes are given only for firm matches.

D gene: TRBD2; J gene: TRBJ2-7; V gene: TRBV28; CDR3 protein: CASSFIGRGFYEQYF; CDR3 DNA: TGTGCCAGCAGTTTTATCGGGAGGGGTTTCTACGAGCAGTACTTC
D gene: .; J gene: TRBJ2-7; V gene: TRBV19; CDR3 protein: CASSIQTGAYEQYF; CDR3 DNA: TGTGCCAGTAGTATACAGACCGGCGCCTACGAGCAGTACTTC
D gene: .; J gene: TRBJ2-7; V gene: TRBV6-5; CDR3 protein: CASRRQDTFSYEQYF; CDR3 DNA: TGTGCCAGCAGGCGTCAGGATACCTTCTCCTACGAGCAGTACTTC
D gene: .; J gene: TRBJ2-1; V gene: TRBV10-3; CDR3 protein: CAISLGLALSSYNEQFF; CDR3 DNA: TGTGCCATCAGCCTCGGCCTAGCATTAAGCTCCTACAATGAGCAGTTCTTC
D gene: TRBD1; J gene: TRBJ2-1; V gene: TRBV6-6; CDR3 protein: CASSQPGQGSYNEQFF; CDR3 DNA: TGTGCCAGCAGCCAGCCGGGACAGGGATCCTACAATGAGCAGTTCTTC
D gene: TRBD1; J gene: TRBJ2-4; V gene: TRBV28; CDR3 protein: CASWDRSVRIQYF; CDR3 DNA: TGTGCCAGCTGGGACAGGTCTGTACGCATTCAGTACTTC
D gene: TRBD1; J gene: TRBJ1-2; V gene: TRBV7-6; CDR3 protein: CASSFGQGASGYTF; CDR3 DNA: TGTGCCAGCAGCTTCGGGCAGGGGGCCAGTGGCTACACCTTC
D gene: .; J gene: TRBJ2-5; V gene: TRBV18; CDR3 protein: CASSPNARYQETQYF; CDR3 DNA: TGTGCCAGCTCACCAAACGCGAGGTACCAAGAGACCCAGTACTTC
D gene: .; J gene: TRBJ2-1; V gene: TRBV29-1; CDR3 protein: CSVGGADYNEQFF; CDR3 DNA: TGCAGCGTTGGCGGCGCGGACTACAATGAGCAGTTCTTC
D gene: .; J gene: TRBJ1-2; V gene: TRBV6-5; CDR3 protein: CASSYGQLYGYTF; CDR3 DNA: TGTGCCAGCAGTTACGGGCAGCTCTATGGCTACACCTTC